Presented here are 17 T cell receptor beta chains from one specimen sequenced in a study of sequential checkpoint blockade in melanoma. Treatment specified: randomized to nivolumab then ipilimumab (arm A) or the reverse (arm B). Generated by immunoSEQ multiplex PCR, the TCRdb table keeps only in-frame clones and is missing some. The top ten hold less than 30% of the sample, which has about 12,000 clones, under 80% seen once. Here the sequenced sample was CD8+ T cells sorted from blood (inferred from file names), taken from a patient given nivolumab and ipilimumab in sequence. Every receptor here comes from a human donor with melanoma.

This clone was counted only a few times. V gene TRBV19 combines with J gene TRBJ2-7; D is unclear. The ends were cut back, 5 bases at V and 1 base at J, with 3 bases in the middle. The germline gives CDR1 LNHDA, CDR2 SQIVND (reference sequence). This CDR3 contains 11 residues. CDR3 sequence: CASSSSYEQYF. CDR3 bases: TGTGCCAGTAGTTCGTCCTACGAGCAGTACTTC.

V is TRBV18 and J is TRBJ2-7; 9 bases align to TRBD1. The CDR3 spans 17 residues. Trimming took 2 bases from V and 0 from J; bases not matched to a gene: 8. CDR1 KGHSH and CDR2 LQKENI come from the germline V gene. The DNA for the CDR3 is TGTGCCAGCTCACCAATTAACCGGGACAGGGACTCCTACGAGCAGTACTTC. Protein product: CASSPINRDRDSYEQYF.

CDR3 loop: CASSLGPGGRTEAFF. The CDR3 nucleotides read TGTGCCAGCAGTTTAGGACCGGGGGGCCGCACTGAAGCTTTCTTT. The gene calls are TRBV27 and TRBJ1-1; possible D gene TRBD1, 6 bases. The ends were cut back, 2 bases at V and 4 bases at J, with 14 bases in the middle. Per germline, CDR1 MNHEY and CDR2 SMNVEV (reference sequence). There are 15 residues in the CDR3.

This clone showed up just a few times. CDR3 in amino acids: CASSIGRGGYGYTF. DNA of the CDR3: TGTGCCAGTAGTATAGGGAGAGGGGGATATGGCTACACCTTC. V is TRBV19 and J is TRBJ1-2, with TRBD1 as a possible D gene (6 bases). V dropped 1 base and J dropped 5 bases, with 11 bases sitting between them. This CDR3 has 14 residues. Germline loops: CDR1 LNHDA, CDR2 SQIVND (reference sequence).

The chain is built from TRBV14 and TRBJ2-1; 7 bases line up with TRBD2. The germline CDR1 and CDR2 sequences are SGHDN and FVKESK. Germline trimming cut 1 base from V and 6 bases from J; bases unmatched to any gene: 9. CDR3 length: 16 residues. CDR3 sequence: CASSQGPAGSGNEQFF. CDR3 coding DNA: TGTGCCAGCAGCCAAGGGCCAGCGGGATCGGGCAATGAGCAGTTCTTC.

In DNA form, the CDR3 reads TGCGCCAGCAGCTTGGCAGCAGGGGGCGCGGACGAGCAGTACTTC. This translates into CASSLAAGGADEQYF. This chain links TRBV5-1 with TRBJ2-7; the match to TRBD1 covers 8 bases. V gave up 0 bases and J gave up 5 bases; unmatched junction bases: 7. The CDR3 length is 15 residues. Looked up from germline, CDR1 is SGHRS and CDR2 is YFSETQ. The whole variable domain, filled in from reference TRBV5-1 and TRBJ2-7, reads KAGVTQTPRYLIKTRGQQVTLSCSPISGHRSVSWYQQTPGQGLQFLFEYFSETQRNKGNFPGRFSGRQFSNSRSEMNVSTLELGDSALYLCASSLAAGGADEQYFGPGTRLTVT.

The V and J genes are TRBV6-6 and TRBJ2-7; D is ambiguous. Germline CDR1 is MNHNY and CDR2 is SVGAGI (reference sequence). The CDR3 is 13 residues long. V lost 0 bases to trimming and J lost 4 bases, with 7 bases between them. The CDR3: CASSYSEFYEQYF. CDR3 in DNA: TGTGCCAGCAGTTACTCGGAGTTTTACGAGCAGTACTTC.

CDR3 DNA: TGTGCCAGCAGCCAGTCAGGGGGCGTCACAGATACGCAGTATTTT. It specifies CASSQSGGVTDTQYF. The chain links TRBV7-3 to TRBJ2-3; 8 bases line up with TRBD1. The CDR3 has 15 residues. Germline V gives CDR1 SGHTA, CDR2 FQGTGA. J lost 2 bases, V lost 5 bases, and 6 bases had no gene match.

This clone was seen a handful of times. This chain uses TRBV6-1 with TRBJ1-1, with TRBD1 as a possible D gene (6 bases). This CDR3 contains 13 residues. The germline gives CDR1 MNHNS, CDR2 SASEGT. Trimming pared 7 bases from V and 4 bases from J, leaving 13 bases between. The CDR3 here is CASTSAGATEAFF. The CDR3 DNA sequence: TGTGCCAGCACCTCGGCGGGGGCCACTGAAGCTTTCTTT.

The rearrangement joins TRBV29-1 to TRBJ1-2, with D hard to call. Germline lookup yields CDR1 SQVTM and CDR2 ANQGSEA. V was trimmed by 2 bases and J by 0 bases, leaving 4 bases between them. The CDR3 totals 12 residues. CDR3 amino acids: CSVEQTNYGYTF. The CDR3 nucleotides are TGCAGCGTTGAACAGACTAACTATGGCTACACCTTC.

This clone was found a few times. The chain has TRBV7-9 and TRBJ2-1, with TRBD2 matching 10 bases. This CDR3 comprises 15 residues. Germline CDR1 is SEHNR and CDR2 is FQNEAQ (reference sequence). Trimming cost V 7 bases and J 4 bases; bases outside gene matches: 7. CDR3 bases: TGTGCCAGCACCGTAGCGGGAGGCAATTACAATGAGCAGTTCTTC. It encodes CASTVAGGNYNEQFF.

V and J are TRBV28 and TRBJ2-3; the D gene is possibly TRBD1 (6 bases). CDR3 length: 15 amino acids. V was shortened by 5 bases and J by 3 bases, with 15 bases between the two germline ends. Germline assignment: CDR1 MDHEN and CDR2 SYDVKM. CDR3 nucleotides: TGTGCCAGCAGTCCCCTAGGACAGCCGACAGATACGCAGTATTTT. Protein product: CASSPLGQPTDTQYF.

This rearrangement joins TRBV29-1 to TRBJ2-2; TRBD2 aligns across 15 bases. Germline CDR1 SQVTM, CDR2 ANQGSEA. V was pared by 5 bases and J by 4 bases, with 8 bases of the junction left unmatched. The CDR3 runs 17 residues. The DNA of the CDR3 is TGCAGCGTTTTGGGACTAGCGGGAGGAGTGAGCACCGGGGAGCTGTTTTTT. Amino acids: CSVLGLAGGVSTGELFF.

By share, this clone counts as medium-sized. The V call is TRBV7-3, the J call TRBJ1-2; 10 nucleotides match TRBD1. The CDR3 consists of 16 residues. J lost 3 bases, V lost 5 bases, and 9 bases had no gene match. Germline V gives CDR1 SGHTA, CDR2 FQGTGA. The chain's CDR3 is CASSEQWGTGDYGYTF. CDR3 in DNA: TGTGCCAGCAGCGAACAATGGGGGACAGGGGACTATGGCTACACCTTC. Full variable domain (missing parts from reference TRBV7-3 and TRBJ1-2): GAGVSQTPSNKVTEKGKYVELRCDPISGHTALYWYRQSLGQGPEFLIYFQGTGAADDSGLPNDRFFAVRPEGSVSTLKIQRTERGDSAVYLCASSEQWGTGDYGYTFGSGTRLTVV.

This rearrangement joins TRBV9 to TRBJ1-4, with 9 bases lining up with TRBD1. With 1 base clipped from V and 8 bases from J, the junction kept 6 bases outside the gene matches. Germline-derived CDR1 and CDR2 are SGDLS and YYNGEE. The CDR3 length is 15 residues. As DNA, the CDR3 is TGTGCCAGCAGCGTAACAGGGGGCGTAAAAGAAAAACTGTTTTTT. Its translation: CASSVTGGVKEKLFF. Full variable domain (remainder filled in from reference TRBV9 and TRBJ1-4): DSGVTQTPKHLITATGQRVTLRCSPRSGDLSVYWYQQSLDQGLQFLIQYYNGEERAKGNILERFSAQQFPDLHSELNLSSLELGDSALYFCASSVTGGVKEKLFFGSGTQLSVL.

This clone was observed a handful of times. The chain has TRBV4-2 and TRBJ1-5; 12 bases are shared with TRBD1. V was pared by 6 bases and J by 5 bases, with 5 bases of the junction left unmatched. The length of the CDR3 is 15 residues. The germline gives CDR1 LGHNA, CDR2 YNFKEQ. The CDR3 DNA reads as TGTGCCAGCAGTGGGACAGGGGGCGGCGATCAGCCCCAGCATTTT. It yields the protein CASSGTGGGDQPQHF.

The V gene is TRBV5-6, the J gene TRBJ2-7; the match to TRBD2 covers 8 bases. This CDR3 has 15 amino acids. CDR1 is SGHDT, CDR2 YYEEEE, per germline. Trimming cost V 0 bases and J 3 bases; bases outside gene matches: 5. CDR3 sequence reads: CASSLGASGYYEQYF. In DNA, the CDR3 is TGTGCCAGCAGCTTGGGCGCTAGCGGGTACTACGAGCAGTACTTC.